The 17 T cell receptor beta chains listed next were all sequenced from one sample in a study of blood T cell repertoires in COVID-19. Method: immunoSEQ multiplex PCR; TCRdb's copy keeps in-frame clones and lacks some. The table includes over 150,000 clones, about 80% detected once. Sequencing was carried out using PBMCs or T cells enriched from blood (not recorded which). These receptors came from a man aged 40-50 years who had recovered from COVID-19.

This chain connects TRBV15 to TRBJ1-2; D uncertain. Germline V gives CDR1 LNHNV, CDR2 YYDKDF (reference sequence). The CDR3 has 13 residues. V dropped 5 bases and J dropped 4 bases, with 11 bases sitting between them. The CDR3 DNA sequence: TGTGCCACCAGCCTAGATAGCCCCTATGGCTACACCTTC. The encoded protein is CATSLDSPYGYTF.

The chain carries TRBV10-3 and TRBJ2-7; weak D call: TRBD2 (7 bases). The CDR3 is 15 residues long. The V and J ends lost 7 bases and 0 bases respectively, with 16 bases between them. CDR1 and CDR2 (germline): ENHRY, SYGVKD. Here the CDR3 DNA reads TGTGCCATCAAGGGCGGGGGCGCCAGCTCCTACGAGCAGTACTTC. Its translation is CAIKGGGASSYEQYF.

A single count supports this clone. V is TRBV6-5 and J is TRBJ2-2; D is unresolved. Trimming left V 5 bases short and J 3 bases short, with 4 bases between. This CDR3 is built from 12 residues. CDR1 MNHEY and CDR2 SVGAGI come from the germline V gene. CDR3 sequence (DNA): TGTGCCAGCAGTCCTTACACCGGGGAGCTGTTTTTT. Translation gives CASSPYTGELFF.

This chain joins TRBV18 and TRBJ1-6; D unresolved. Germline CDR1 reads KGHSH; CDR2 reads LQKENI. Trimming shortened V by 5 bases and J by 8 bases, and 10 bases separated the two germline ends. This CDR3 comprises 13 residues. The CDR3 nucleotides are TGTGCCAGCTCATCAACTCGGGATTCACCCCTCCACTTT. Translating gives CASSSTRDSPLHF.

CDR3 sequence reads: CASSFRSGNTEAFF. In nucleotides, the CDR3 is TGTGCCAGCAGTTTTCGCAGCGGGAACACTGAAGCTTTCTTT. The rearrangement joins TRBV27 to TRBJ1-1; D not certain. V lost 3 bases, J lost 1 base, and 9 bases lay in between. CDR1 MNHEY and CDR2 SMNVEV come from the germline V gene (reference sequence). The CDR3 consists of 14 residues.

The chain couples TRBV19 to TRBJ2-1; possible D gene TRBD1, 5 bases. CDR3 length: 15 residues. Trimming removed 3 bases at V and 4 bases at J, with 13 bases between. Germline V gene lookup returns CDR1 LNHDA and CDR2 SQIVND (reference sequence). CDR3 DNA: TGTGCCAGTAGTATGGACAACCAGCCTTACAATGAGCAGTTCTTC. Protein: CASSMDNQPYNEQFF.

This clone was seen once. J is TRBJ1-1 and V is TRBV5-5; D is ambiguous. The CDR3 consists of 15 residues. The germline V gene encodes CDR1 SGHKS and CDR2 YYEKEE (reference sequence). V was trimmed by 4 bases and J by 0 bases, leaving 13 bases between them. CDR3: CASSVAVGMNTEAFF. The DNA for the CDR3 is TGTGCCAGCAGCGTTGCCGTCGGGATGAACACTGAAGCTTTCTTT.

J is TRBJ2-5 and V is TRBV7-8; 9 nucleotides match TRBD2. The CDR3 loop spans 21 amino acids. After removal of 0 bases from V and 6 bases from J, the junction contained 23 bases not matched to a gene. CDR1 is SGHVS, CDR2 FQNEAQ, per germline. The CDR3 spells CASSLAMGSSGVTSKIKTQYF. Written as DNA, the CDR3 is TGTGCCAGCAGCTTAGCAATGGGGTCTAGCGGGGTAACATCCAAGATTAAGACCCAGTACTTC.

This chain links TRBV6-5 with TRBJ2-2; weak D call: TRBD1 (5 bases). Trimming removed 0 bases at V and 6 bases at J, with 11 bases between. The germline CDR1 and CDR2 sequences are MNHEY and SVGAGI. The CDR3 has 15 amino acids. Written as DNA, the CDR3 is TGTGCCAGCAGTTACTCTGGGGCAGGGCCCGGGGAGCTGTTTTTT. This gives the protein CASSYSGAGPGELFF.

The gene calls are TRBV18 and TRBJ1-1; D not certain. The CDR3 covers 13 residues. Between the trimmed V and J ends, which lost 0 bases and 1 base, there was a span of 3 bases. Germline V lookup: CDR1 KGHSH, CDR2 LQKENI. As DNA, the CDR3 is TGTGCCAGCTCACCACCGCGGAACACTGAAGCTTTCTTT. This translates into CASSPPRNTEAFF.

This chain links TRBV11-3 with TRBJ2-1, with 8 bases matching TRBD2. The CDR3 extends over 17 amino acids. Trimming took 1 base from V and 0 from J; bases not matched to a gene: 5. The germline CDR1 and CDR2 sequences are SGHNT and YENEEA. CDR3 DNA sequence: TGTGCCAGCAGCTTAGGGGTAGCGGGGAGCTCCTACAATGAGCAGTTCTTC. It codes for CASSLGVAGSSYNEQFF.

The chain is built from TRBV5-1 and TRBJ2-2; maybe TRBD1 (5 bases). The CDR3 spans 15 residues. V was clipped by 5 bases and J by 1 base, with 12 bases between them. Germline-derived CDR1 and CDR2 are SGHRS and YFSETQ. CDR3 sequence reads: CASRKGYMNTGELFF. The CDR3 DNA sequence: TGCGCCAGCAGGAAGGGGTATATGAACACCGGGGAGCTGTTTTTT.

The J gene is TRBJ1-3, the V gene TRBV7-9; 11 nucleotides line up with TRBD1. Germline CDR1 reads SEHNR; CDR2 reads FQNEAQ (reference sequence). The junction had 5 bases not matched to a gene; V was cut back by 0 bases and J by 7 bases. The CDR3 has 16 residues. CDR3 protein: CASSLATGQGGNTIYF. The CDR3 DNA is TGTGCCAGCAGCTTAGCGACGGGACAGGGGGGGAACACCATATATTTT.

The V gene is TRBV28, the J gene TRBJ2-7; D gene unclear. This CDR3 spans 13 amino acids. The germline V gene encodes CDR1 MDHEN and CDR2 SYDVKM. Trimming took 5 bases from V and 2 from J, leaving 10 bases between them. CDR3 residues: CASSPEKTYEQYF. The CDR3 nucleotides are TGTGCCAGCAGTCCGGAGAAAACCTACGAGCAGTACTTC.

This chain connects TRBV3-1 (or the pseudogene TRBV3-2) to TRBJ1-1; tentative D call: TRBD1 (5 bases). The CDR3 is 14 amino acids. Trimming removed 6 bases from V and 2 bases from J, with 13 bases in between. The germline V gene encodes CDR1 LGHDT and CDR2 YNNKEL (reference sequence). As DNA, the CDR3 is TGTGCCAGCAGTGATTCCGACAGAAACACTGAAGCTTTCTTT. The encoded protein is CASSDSDRNTEAFF.

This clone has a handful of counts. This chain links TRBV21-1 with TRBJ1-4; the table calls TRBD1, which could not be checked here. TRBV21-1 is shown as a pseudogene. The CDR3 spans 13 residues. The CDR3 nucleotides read TGTGCCAGCAGCGACAGGGGAGGGGAAAAACTGTTTTTT. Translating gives CASSDRGGEKLFF.

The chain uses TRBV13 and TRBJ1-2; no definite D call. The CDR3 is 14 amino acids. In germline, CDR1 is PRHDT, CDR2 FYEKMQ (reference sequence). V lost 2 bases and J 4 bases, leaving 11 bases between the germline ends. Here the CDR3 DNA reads TGTGCCAGCAGCTTAACAGAGGGTTTCTATGGCTACACCTTC. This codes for CASSLTEGFYGYTF.